Listed here is a single TCR beta chain. The sample comes from a study of blood T cell repertoires in COVID-19. For the study at large: Collection of acute and convalescent COVID-19 samples took place in the United States, Italy and Spain.

Across fewer than 25 US areas, participants ranged in age from about 18 to 90 years. Cohort placement rested on clinical history that participants reported themselves. J was trimmed by 3 bases and V by 3 bases; bases with no gene match: 10. Germline V gene sequence: CDR1 SNHLY, CDR2 FYNNEI. CDR3 size: 16 residues. TCRdb's table, derived via immunoSEQ multiplex PCR, lists solely in-frame clones and lacks some. The data contain about 200,000 clones, around 89% of them singletons. This TCR was recovered from a man younger than 45 who had recovered from COVID-19. The chain uses TRBV2 and TRBJ2-7, with TRBD1 matching over 8 bases. Sequencing was performed on PBMCs or T cells enriched from blood (not recorded which). The CDR3 sequence: CASSDPPGQANYEQYF. CDR3 coding DNA: TGTGCCAGCAGTGATCCCCCGGGACAGGCTAACTACGAGCAGTACTTC.